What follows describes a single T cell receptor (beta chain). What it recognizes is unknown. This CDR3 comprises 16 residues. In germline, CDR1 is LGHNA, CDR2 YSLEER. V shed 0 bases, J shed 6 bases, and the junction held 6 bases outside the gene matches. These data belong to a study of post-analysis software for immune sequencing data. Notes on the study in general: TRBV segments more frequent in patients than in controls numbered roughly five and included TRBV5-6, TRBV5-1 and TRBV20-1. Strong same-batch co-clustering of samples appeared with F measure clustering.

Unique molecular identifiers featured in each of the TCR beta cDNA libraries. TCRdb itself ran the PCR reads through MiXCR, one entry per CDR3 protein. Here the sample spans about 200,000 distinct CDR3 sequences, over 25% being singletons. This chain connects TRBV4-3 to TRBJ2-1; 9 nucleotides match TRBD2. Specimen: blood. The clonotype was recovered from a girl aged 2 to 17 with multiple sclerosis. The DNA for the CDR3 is TGCGCCAGCAGCCAAGATTTTGCGGGGGGGTCCAATGAGCAGTTCTTC. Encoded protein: CASSQDFAGGSNEQFF.